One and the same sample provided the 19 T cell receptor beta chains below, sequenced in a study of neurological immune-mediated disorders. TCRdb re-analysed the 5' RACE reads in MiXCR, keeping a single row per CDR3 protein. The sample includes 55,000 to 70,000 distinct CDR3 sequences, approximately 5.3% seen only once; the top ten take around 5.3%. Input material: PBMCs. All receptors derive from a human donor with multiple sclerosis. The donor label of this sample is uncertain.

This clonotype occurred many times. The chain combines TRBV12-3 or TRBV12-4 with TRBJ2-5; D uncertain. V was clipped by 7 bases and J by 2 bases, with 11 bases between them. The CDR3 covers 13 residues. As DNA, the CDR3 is TGTGCCAGCATGGCAACAGTTCAAGAGACCCAGTACTTC. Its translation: CASMATVQETQYF.

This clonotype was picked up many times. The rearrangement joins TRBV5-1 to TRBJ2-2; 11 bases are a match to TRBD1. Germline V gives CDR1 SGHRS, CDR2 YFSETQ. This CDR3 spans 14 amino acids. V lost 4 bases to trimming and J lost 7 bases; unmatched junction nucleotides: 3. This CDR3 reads CASSLGQGDGELFF. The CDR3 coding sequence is TGCGCCAGCAGCCTGGGACAGGGGGACGGGGAGCTGTTTTTT.

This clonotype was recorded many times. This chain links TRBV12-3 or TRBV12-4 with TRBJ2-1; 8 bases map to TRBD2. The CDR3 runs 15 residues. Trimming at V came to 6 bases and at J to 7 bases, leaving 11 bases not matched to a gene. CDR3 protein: CASSLAVGGANEQFF. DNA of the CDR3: TGTGCCAGCAGCCTAGCCGTCGGGGGGGCAAATGAGCAGTTCTTC.

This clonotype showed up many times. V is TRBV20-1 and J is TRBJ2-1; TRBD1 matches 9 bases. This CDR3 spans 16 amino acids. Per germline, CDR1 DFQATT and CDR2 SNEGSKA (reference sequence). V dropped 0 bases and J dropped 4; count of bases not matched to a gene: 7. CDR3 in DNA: TGCAGTGCTAGAGATCATGGGACAGGGCGGTACAATGAGCAGTTCTTC. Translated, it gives CSARDHGTGRYNEQFF.

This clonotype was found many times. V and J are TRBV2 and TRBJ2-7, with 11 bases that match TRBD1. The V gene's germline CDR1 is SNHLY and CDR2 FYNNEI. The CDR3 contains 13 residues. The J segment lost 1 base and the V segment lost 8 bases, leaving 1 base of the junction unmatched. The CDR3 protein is CASRDRGSYEQYF. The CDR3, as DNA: TGTGCCAGCCGGGACAGGGGGTCCTACGAGCAGTACTTC.

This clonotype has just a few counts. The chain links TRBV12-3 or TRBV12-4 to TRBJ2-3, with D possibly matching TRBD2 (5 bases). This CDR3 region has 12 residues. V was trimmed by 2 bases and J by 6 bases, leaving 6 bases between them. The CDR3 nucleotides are TGTGCCAGCAGTTTAAGGAGGGATACGCAGTATTTT. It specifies CASSLRRDTQYF.

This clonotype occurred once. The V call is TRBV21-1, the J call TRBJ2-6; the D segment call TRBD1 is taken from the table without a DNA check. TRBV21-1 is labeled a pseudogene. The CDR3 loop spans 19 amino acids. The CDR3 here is CASSKGMTGGISGANVLTF. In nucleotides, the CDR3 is TGTGCCAGCAGCAAAGGAATGACAGGGGGTATCTCTGGAGCCAACGTCCTGACTTTC.

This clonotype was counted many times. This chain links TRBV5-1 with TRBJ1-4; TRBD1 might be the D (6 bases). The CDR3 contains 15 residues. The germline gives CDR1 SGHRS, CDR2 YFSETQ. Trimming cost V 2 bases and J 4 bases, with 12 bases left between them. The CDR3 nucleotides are TGCGCCAGCAGCTTCCGCAGGGGCGTTAATGAAAAACTGTTTTTT. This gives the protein CASSFRRGVNEKLFF.

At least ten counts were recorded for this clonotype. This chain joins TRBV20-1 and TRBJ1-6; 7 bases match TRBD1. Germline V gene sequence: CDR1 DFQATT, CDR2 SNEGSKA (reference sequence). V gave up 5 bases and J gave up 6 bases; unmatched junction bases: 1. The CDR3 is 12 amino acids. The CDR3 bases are TGCAGTGCTGCAGGGGGTAATTCACCCCTCCACTTT. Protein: CSAAGGNSPLHF.

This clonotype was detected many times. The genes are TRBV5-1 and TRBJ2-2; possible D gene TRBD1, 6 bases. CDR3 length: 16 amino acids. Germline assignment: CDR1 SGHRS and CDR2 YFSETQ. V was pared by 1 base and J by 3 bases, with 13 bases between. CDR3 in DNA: TGCGCCAGCAGCTTGAGGGGGACCTCCTACACCGGGGAGCTGTTTTTT. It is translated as CASSLRGTSYTGELFF.

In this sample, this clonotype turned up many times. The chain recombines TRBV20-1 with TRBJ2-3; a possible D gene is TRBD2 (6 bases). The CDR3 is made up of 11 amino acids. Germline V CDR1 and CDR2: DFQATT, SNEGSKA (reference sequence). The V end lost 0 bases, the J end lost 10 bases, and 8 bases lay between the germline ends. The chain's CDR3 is CSARDWGAQYF. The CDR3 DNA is TGCAGTGCTAGAGATTGGGGGGCGCAGTATTTT.

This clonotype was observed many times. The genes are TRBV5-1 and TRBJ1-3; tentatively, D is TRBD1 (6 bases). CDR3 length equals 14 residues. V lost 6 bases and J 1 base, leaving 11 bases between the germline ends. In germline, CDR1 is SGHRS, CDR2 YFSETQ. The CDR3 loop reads CASTPGHSGNTIYF. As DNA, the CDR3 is TGCGCCAGCACCCCGGGACATTCTGGAAACACCATATATTTT.

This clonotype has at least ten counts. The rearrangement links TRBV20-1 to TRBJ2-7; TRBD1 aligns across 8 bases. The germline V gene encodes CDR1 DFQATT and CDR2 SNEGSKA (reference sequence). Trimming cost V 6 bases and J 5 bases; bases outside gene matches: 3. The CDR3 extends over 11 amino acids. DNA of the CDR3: TGCAGTGCAGACAGGGGCCACGAGCAGTACTTC. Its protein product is CSADRGHEQYF.

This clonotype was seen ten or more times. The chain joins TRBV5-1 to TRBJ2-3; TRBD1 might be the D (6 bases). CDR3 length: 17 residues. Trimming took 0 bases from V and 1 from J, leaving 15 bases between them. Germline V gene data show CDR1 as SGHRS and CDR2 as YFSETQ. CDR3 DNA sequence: TGCGCCAGCAGCTTGGGTGGGGGCAGGGAACGCACAGATACGCAGTATTTT. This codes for CASSLGGGRERTDTQYF.

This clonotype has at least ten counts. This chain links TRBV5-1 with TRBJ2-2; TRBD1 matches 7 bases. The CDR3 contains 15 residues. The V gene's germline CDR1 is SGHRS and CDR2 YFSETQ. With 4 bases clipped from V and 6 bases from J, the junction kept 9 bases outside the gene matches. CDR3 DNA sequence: TGCGCCAGCAGCCCGCGACAGGGTCGAGCCGGGGAGCTGTTTTTT. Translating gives CASSPRQGRAGELFF.

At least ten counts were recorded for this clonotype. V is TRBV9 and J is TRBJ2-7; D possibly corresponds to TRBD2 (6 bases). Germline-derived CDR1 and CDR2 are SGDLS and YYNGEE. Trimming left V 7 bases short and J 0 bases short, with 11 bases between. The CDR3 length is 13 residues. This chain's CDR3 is CASGGDASYEQYF. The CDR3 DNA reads TGTGCCAGCGGAGGGGACGCCTCCTACGAGCAGTACTTC.

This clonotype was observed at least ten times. CDR3 residues: CASSPRGANTGELFF. CDR3 nucleotide sequence: TGCGCCAGCAGCCCACGAGGGGCGAACACCGGGGAGCTGTTTTTT. The rearrangement links TRBV4-1 to TRBJ2-2; perhaps D is TRBD1 or TRBD2 (5 bases each). CDR1 is MGHRA, CDR2 YSYEKL, per germline. This CDR3 comprises 15 residues. Trimming left V 4 bases short and J 0 bases short, with 9 bases between.

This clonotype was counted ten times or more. Written as DNA, the CDR3 is TGTGCCAGCAGCCGCGTCCCGGGACAGGGTAACGGCTACACCTTC. This translates into CASSRVPGQGNGYTF. J is TRBJ1-2 and V is TRBV7-6; 9 bases fit TRBD1. V shed 5 bases, J shed 8 bases, and the junction held 12 bases outside the gene matches. Looked up from germline, CDR1 is SGHVS and CDR2 is FNYEAQ. The CDR3 runs to 15 residues. Filled out from reference TRBV7-6 and TRBJ1-2, the complete variable domain reads GAGVSQSPRYKVTKRGQDVALRCDPISGHVSLYWYRQALGQGPEFLTYFNYEAQQDKSGLPNDRFSAERPEGSISTLTIQRTEQRDSAMYRCASSRVPGQGNGYTFGSGTRLTVV.

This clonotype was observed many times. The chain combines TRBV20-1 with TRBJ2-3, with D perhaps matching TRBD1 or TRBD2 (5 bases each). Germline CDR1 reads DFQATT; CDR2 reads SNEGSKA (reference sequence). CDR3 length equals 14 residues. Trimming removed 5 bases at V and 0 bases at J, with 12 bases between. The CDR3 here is CSAARDASTDTQYF. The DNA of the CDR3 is TGCAGTGCTGCCCGGGACGCTAGCACAGATACGCAGTATTTT.